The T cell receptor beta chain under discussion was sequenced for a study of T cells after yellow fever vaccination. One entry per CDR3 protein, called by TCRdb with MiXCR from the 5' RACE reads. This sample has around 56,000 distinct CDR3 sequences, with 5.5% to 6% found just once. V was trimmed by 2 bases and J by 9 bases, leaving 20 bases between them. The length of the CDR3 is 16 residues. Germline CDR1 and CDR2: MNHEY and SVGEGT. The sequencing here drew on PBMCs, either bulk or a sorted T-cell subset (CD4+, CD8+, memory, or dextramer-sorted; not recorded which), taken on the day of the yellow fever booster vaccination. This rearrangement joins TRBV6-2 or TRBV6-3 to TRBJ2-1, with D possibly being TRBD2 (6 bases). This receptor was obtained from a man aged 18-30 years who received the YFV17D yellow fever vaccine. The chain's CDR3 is CASSYGPSGGSSEQFF. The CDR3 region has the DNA TGTGCCAGCAGTTACGGTCCGTCAGGAGGGTCATCTGAGCAGTTCTTC.